This is a list of T cell receptor beta chains from one sample in a study of immune evolution from preneoplasia to lung adenocarcinoma. TCRdb's table, derived via immunoSEQ multiplex PCR, lists solely in-frame clones and lacks some. In the table there are about 7,200 clones, roughly 80% of which are singletons. The sequenced sample was FFPE adjacent normal lung tissue. The receptors shown here come from a person aged 70 to 79 with lung adenocarcinoma. Each CDR3 is given with its conserved first and last residue. Each record gives: V gene, J gene, CDR3 protein.

V gene: TRBV30; J gene: TRBJ2-7; CDR3 protein: CAWSVGRGYEQYF
V gene: TRBV28; J gene: TRBJ1-4; CDR3 protein: CASSLRGGPNEKLFF
V gene: TRBV10-3; J gene: TRBJ1-2; CDR3 protein: CVTSARTGDLWGYGYTF
V gene: TRBV2; J gene: TRBJ2-5; CDR3 protein: CASRLGQVGETQYF
V gene: TRBV6-5; J gene: TRBJ1-3; CDR3 protein: CASSNAGSGNTIYF
V gene: TRBV7-8; J gene: TRBJ2-7; CDR3 protein: CASSLVTGQGVYEQYF
V gene: TRBV19; J gene: TRBJ1-3; CDR3 protein: CASSPGQVYGNTIYF
V gene: TRBV28; J gene: TRBJ1-1; CDR3 protein: CASSLRVRAEAFF
V gene: TRBV13; J gene: TRBJ2-3; CDR3 protein: CASSSRDRRNQPSPDTQYF
V gene: TRBV6-6; J gene: TRBJ1-2; CDR3 protein: CASSSGSYGYTF
V gene: TRBV25-1; J gene: TRBJ1-4; CDR3 protein: CASSLRVREKLFF
V gene: TRBV7-9; J gene: TRBJ2-7; CDR3 protein: CASSLGDGSYEQYF
V gene: TRBV2; J gene: TRBJ1-5; CDR3 protein: CASRRDRDFDQPQHF
V gene: TRBV7-2; J gene: TRBJ2-3; CDR3 protein: CASSESGGLGDTQYF
V gene: TRBV9; J gene: TRBJ2-2; CDR3 protein: CASSAEGIETGELFF
V gene: TRBV7-9; J gene: TRBJ1-6; CDR3 protein: CASSHDRAQRGSPLHF
V gene: TRBV4-1; J gene: TRBJ2-5; CDR3 protein: CASSQEGGLEETQYF
V gene: TRBV11-2; J gene: TRBJ2-5; CDR3 protein: CASSTRQGVETQYF
V gene: TRBV4-1; J gene: TRBJ2-2; CDR3 protein: CASSQEAGGTGELFF
V gene: TRBV6-1; J gene: TRBJ2-5; CDR3 protein: CASSEGASGGAFETQYF
V gene: TRBV29-1; J gene: TRBJ1-2; CDR3 protein: CSVEADRGWDYGYTF
V gene: TRBV4-2; J gene: TRBJ1-1; CDR3 protein: CASSHPTQDSLNTEAFF
V gene: TRBV1; J gene: TRBJ2-1; CDR3 protein: CTNRDPKVNEQFF
V gene: TRBV4-1; J gene: TRBJ1-4; CDR3 protein: CASSLLQGTNEKLFF
V gene: TRBV19; J gene: TRBJ1-4; CDR3 protein: CASRGLTGDEKLFF
V gene: TRBV7-9; J gene: TRBJ1-5; CDR3 protein: CASSLGTGPNQPQHF
V gene: TRBV15; J gene: TRBJ1-5; CDR3 protein: CATSRGDGIPNQPQHF
V gene: TRBV4-1; J gene: TRBJ2-7; CDR3 protein: CASSQASGTASYEQYF
V gene: TRBV5-1; J gene: TRBJ1-6; CDR3 protein: CASSGQGNSPLHF
V gene: TRBV18; J gene: TRBJ1-6; CDR3 protein: CASSPTGTIGSYNSPLHF
V gene: TRBV7-6; J gene: TRBJ1-6; CDR3 protein: CASSWGTSTNSPLHF
V gene: TRBV6-6; J gene: TRBJ1-1; CDR3 protein: CASSYPEVTEAFF
V gene: TRBV5-1; J gene: TRBJ1-3; CDR3 protein: CASSLDAGQGNTIYF
V gene: TRBV18; J gene: TRBJ1-1; CDR3 protein: CASSPTTGTRAFF
V gene: TRBV5-8; J gene: TRBJ2-7; CDR3 protein: CASSWAYEQYF
V gene: TRBV2; J gene: TRBJ2-3; CDR3 protein: CAGQGERVGDTQYF
V gene: TRBV11-2; J gene: TRBJ1-2; CDR3 protein: CASSARPVYGYTF
V gene: TRBV19; J gene: TRBJ2-2; CDR3 protein: CASSKGQGTGELFF
V gene: TRBV5-4; J gene: TRBJ2-2; CDR3 protein: CASSLARGSDTGELFF
V gene: TRBV7-9; J gene: TRBJ1-4; CDR3 protein: CASSLIESKLFF
V gene: TRBV6-1; J gene: TRBJ1-2; CDR3 protein: CASSVGGRGYTF
V gene: TRBV11-3; J gene: TRBJ1-6; CDR3 protein: CASSLDYNSPLHF
V gene: TRBV5-1; J gene: TRBJ2-7; CDR3 protein: CASSLAPALAYEQYF
V gene: TRBV6-5; J gene: TRBJ2-2; CDR3 protein: CASSYSPYNTGELFF
V gene: TRBV11-3; J gene: TRBJ2-2; CDR3 protein: CASSLGVGLAAGELFF
V gene: TRBV21-1; J gene: TRBJ2-5; CDR3 protein: CASSKVSWSWTQYF
V gene: TRBV2; J gene: TRBJ2-7; CDR3 protein: CASSEVRVSYEQYF
V gene: TRBV4-1; J gene: TRBJ2-5; CDR3 protein: CASSHLEGAIQETQYF
V gene: TRBV25-1; J gene: TRBJ2-3; CDR3 protein: CASSPPGALSTDTQYF
V gene: TRBV6-6; J gene: TRBJ1-1; CDR3 protein: CASSYGTGMNTEAFF
V gene: TRBV27; J gene: TRBJ2-2; CDR3 protein: CASSPGAGELFF
V gene: TRBV10-3; J gene: TRBJ2-6; CDR3 protein: CAVANAGQGRSGANVLTF